This note documents a single T cell receptor (beta chain) sequence. This clone was counted once. This receptor's antigen is unknown. Base qualities were left out, and no much larger clone turns up one base away. The sample is drawn from a study of cytomegalovirus exposure and HLA in healthy donors (dated by TCRdb to 2016 to 2017). Regarding the research as a whole: The 650 to 800 repertoires of the first cohort and the 120 validation repertoires were produced on the same platform, according to a later analysis. The aim of the study was to test whether cataloging public T cell receptors could identify signatures of past pathogen exposure. Besides the first cohort of under 700 subjects, a separate validation cohort made up of roughly 120 different subjects was used. The study combined high-throughput TCR immunosequencing, statistical association of individual TCRs with disease status, and machine learning to predict cytomegalovirus infection status. The full study reports these points: According to the authors, the approach could potentially be generalized to other disease states and immunological phenotypes. The study gave a list of 150 to 200 TCR beta chains associated with cytomegalovirus. Most TCR sequences were observed very rarely across donors, whereas some public TCRs were present in many individuals. Of the cluster scores, 90% to 95% were above 0 in a later analysis, which found that TCRs clustered in the first cohort also tended to co-occur in the roughly 130 validation repertoires. Three of the identified cytomegalovirus-associated TCR beta chains were confirmed in vitro to be specific for cytomegalovirus antigens. A later analysis had no HLA typing for the validation cohort, so co-occurrence there was scored across all 110 or so repertoires. Cytomegalovirus status was reported to be diagnosed by the classifier with high specificity and sensitivity in both the original and validation cohorts.

Donors formed part of the validation cohort, which comprised about 130 subjects and was distinct from the first cohort of over 500 subjects. CDR1 and CDR2, looked up from the germline V gene, are MRHNA and SNTAGT. Germline trimming: 4 bases from V, 2 bases from J; junction bases outside gene matches: 6. The CDR3 sequence holds 15 residues, the cysteine and phenylalanine included. CDR3 DNA only is kept here, 45 bases in frame from base 1. Libraries came from the immunoSEQ multiplex PCR assay. Per the source publication's procedure: A statistical classification framework was developed to diagnose cytomegalovirus status using the catalog of TCR beta chain sequences. Imported from immuneACCESS, the table was reduced by TCRdb to in-frame sequences with V and J called. These copies leave out some clones; in studies compared against another copy, an unresolved V gene accounts for under half, and the cause of the remainder is not known. The V and J calls and clone size were taken over from that table, and D and trimming were inferred from the DNA. This sample comprises 120,000 or so clones, around nine tenths of them detected only once. The top ten constitute 1.5% to 2% of the sample.

The sequence derives from a woman between 18 and 29 years old in good health and CMV-seronegative. This sequence uses TRBV6-4 and TRBJ2-3; TRBD2 matches 7 bases in the middle. Sequencing was performed on PBMCs. The CDR3 reads CASSVGLAATDTQYF. The nucleotide sequence is TGTGCCAGCAGTGTAGGTCTAGCGGCCACAGATACGCAGTATTTT.